This TCR beta chain was sequenced for a study of vaccination and CD4 T cells after COVID-19. Study summary: From HCoV-229E, HCoV-OC43, HCoV-NL63 and SARS-CoV-2, overlapping spike peptides were used to stimulate the cells.

Described treatment: approximately 9-day PBMC culture with coronavirus spike peptide pools or control peptides (ViraFEST assay). Investigators isolated CD4+ T cells by negative selection after less than twelve days of culture. Once obtained from cultured CD4+ T cells, the DNA was sequenced using the Oncomine TCR Beta short-read assay. TCRdb used MiXCR to reprocess the PCR reads, holding one entry per CDR3 protein. The top ten clones hold approximately 11% of a sample with 15,000 to 20,000 distinct CDR3 sequences, 55% to 75% of them seen once. Germline V gene lookup returns CDR1 WSHSY and CDR2 SAAADI. The CDR3 spans 14 residues. V was pared by 6 bases and J by 3 bases, with 7 bases of the junction left unmatched. Details on this clonotype: Antigen unknown.

The chain carries TRBV10-2 and TRBJ1-1; 7 bases fit TRBD1. The source is a human donor who had recovered from COVID-19. The sequenced sample consisted of CD4+ T cells from blood, cultured in vitro. The CDR3 here is CASRAQGRDTEAFF. In DNA, the CDR3 is TGCGCCAGCAGGGCACAGGGGCGGGACACTGAAGCTTTCTTT.